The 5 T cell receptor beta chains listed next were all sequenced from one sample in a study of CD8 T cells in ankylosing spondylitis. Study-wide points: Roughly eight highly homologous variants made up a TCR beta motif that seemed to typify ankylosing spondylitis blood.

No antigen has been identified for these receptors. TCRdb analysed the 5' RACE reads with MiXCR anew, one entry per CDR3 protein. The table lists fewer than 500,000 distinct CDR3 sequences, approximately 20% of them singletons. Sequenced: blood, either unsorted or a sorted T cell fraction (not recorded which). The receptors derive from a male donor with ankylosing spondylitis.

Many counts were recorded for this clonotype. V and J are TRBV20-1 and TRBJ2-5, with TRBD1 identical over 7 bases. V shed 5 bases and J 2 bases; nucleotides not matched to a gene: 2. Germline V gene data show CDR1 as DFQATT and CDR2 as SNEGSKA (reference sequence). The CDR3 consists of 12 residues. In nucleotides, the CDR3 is TGCAGTGCTGACAGGGCTCAAGAGACCCAGTACTTC. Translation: CSADRAQETQYF.

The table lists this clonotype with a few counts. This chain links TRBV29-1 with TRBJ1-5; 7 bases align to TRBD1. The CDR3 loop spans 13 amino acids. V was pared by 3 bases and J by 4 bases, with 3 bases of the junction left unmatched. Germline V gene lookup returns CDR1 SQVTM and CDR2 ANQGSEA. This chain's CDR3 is CSVETGNNQPQHF. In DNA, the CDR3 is TGCAGCGTTGAGACAGGGAATAATCAGCCCCAGCATTTT. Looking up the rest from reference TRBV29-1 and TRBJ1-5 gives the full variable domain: SAVISQKPSRDICQRGTSLTIQCQVDSQVTMMFWYRQQPGQSLTLIATANQGSEATYESGFVIDKFPISRPNLTFSTLTVSNMSPEDSSIYLCSVETGNNQPQHFGDGTRLSIL.

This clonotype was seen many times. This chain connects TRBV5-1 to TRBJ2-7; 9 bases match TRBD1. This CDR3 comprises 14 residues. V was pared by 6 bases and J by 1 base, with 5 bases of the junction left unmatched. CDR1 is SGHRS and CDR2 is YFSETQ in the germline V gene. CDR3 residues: CASKGQGSSYEQYF. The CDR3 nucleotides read TGCGCCAGCAAGGGACAGGGCTCGTCCTACGAGCAGTACTTC.

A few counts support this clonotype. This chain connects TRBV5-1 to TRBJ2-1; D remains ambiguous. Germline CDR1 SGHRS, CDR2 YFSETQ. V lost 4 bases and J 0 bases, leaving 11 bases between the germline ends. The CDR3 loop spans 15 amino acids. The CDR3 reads CASSLLGSSYNEQFF. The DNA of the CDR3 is TGCGCCAGCAGCCTCCTGGGTAGCTCCTACAATGAGCAGTTCTTC.

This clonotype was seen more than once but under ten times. The chain's CDR3 is CASSATSESYNEQFF. The CDR3 nucleotides are TGCGCCAGCAGTGCGACTAGCGAATCCTACAATGAGCAGTTCTTC. The rearrangement joins TRBV5-1 to TRBJ2-1; 8 positions agree with TRBD2. The V segment lost 5 bases and the J segment 1 base; nucleotides outside the gene matches: 5. CDR3 length: 15 amino acids. Germline CDR1 SGHRS, CDR2 YFSETQ.